One and the same sample provided the 11 T cell receptor beta chains below, sequenced in a study of shared clonotypes between healthy human individuals. Positively selected for CCR7, the CD45RO-negative cells used as naive CD8 cells excluded terminally differentiated effector memory CD45RA+ cells. Sequencing used immunoSEQ multiplex PCR; TCRdb keeps in-frame clones, though not all of them. The sample lists 2 million to 2.5 million clones; roughly 91% were seen once. The specimen sequenced was naive CD8+ T cells from PBMCs. These receptors all stem from a man in his late teens or twenties in good health. Some clones in this sample may be carry-over from other donors' samples.

The rearrangement uses TRBV13 and TRBJ1-4; 8 positions match TRBD1. The CDR3 is made up of 14 amino acids. Germline CDR1 reads PRHDT; CDR2 reads FYEKMQ (reference sequence). V dropped 5 bases and J dropped 7; count of bases not matched to a gene: 6. The CDR3 loop is CASSGQGVREKLFF. DNA of the CDR3: TGTGCCAGCAGCGGACAGGGAGTTCGTGAAAAACTGTTTTTT.

This chain's CDR3 is CASSFRGGTYEQYF. The CDR3 nucleotides read TGTGCCAGCAGTTTCAGGGGGGGAACCTACGAGCAGTACTTC. This rearrangement joins TRBV6-5 to TRBJ2-7; D could derive from TRBD1 or TRBD2 (7 bases each). Between the trimmed V and J ends, which lost 4 bases and 2 bases, there was a span of 12 bases. Germline loops: CDR1 MNHEY, CDR2 SVGAGI. The CDR3 is made up of 14 amino acids.

The chain combines TRBV28 with TRBJ2-7, with 10 bases matching TRBD2. After removal of 4 bases from V and 4 bases from J, the junction contained 7 bases not matched to a gene. CDR1 is MDHEN and CDR2 is SYDVKM in the germline V gene. The CDR3 contains 15 residues. CDR3 region: CASSYSSGSSYEQYF. In DNA form, the CDR3 reads TGTGCCAGCAGTTATTCTAGCGGGAGTTCGTACGAGCAGTACTTC.

This clone was detected only a few times. CDR3 loop: CASSLWGVNRMNTEAFF. CDR3 DNA: TGCGCCAGCAGCTTGTGGGGGGTTAACAGGATGAACACTGAAGCTTTCTTT. The V call is TRBV5-1, the J call TRBJ1-1, with D possibly being TRBD1 (5 bases). Trimming left V 1 base short and J 0 bases short, with 16 bases between. Germline V gene sequence: CDR1 SGHRS, CDR2 YFSETQ. The CDR3 covers 17 residues.

V usage is TRBV4-3 and J usage is TRBJ2-5, with unresolved D. V was shortened by 4 bases and J by 1 base, with 10 bases between the two germline ends. The CDR3 has 14 amino acids. Germline CDR1 and CDR2: LGHNA and YSLEER. The CDR3, as DNA: TGCGCCAGCAGCCCCTGGTGGGGCCAAGAGACCCAGTACTTC. Translating gives CASSPWWGQETQYF.

V is TRBV13 and J is TRBJ1-2, with D tentatively TRBD1 (6 bases). In germline, CDR1 is PRHDT, CDR2 FYEKMQ (reference sequence). V was trimmed by 1 base and J by 7 bases, leaving 7 bases between them. The CDR3 has 12 residues. CDR3 loop: CASSLAGVGYTF. DNA for the CDR3: TGTGCCAGCAGCTTAGCAGGGGTTGGCTACACCTTC. Based on the CDR3 plus reference TRBV13 and TRBJ1-2, the full variable domain is AAGVIQSPRHLIKEKRETATLKCYPIPRHDTVYWYQQGPGQDPQFLISFYEKMQSDKGSIPDRFSAQQFSDYHSELNMSSLELGDSALYFCASSLAGVGYTFGSGTRLTVV.

The chain links TRBV19 to TRBJ1-2, with a weak D call TRBD1 (6 bases). The CDR3 has 14 residues. Trimming pared 7 bases from V and 4 bases from J, leaving 16 bases between. Germline V gene sequence: CDR1 LNHDA, CDR2 SQIVND (reference sequence). CDR3 sequence: CASTFPEGVYGYTF. The DNA of the CDR3 is TGTGCCAGTACCTTCCCGGAGGGGGTCTATGGCTACACCTTC.

As for this clone: Its ends do not fully match the called genes, so a read error is possible. This chain connects TRBV11-2 to TRBJ2-1; D unclear. This CDR3 contains 15 residues. Germline V lookup: CDR1 SGHAT, CDR2 FQNNGV. CDR3 DNA sequence: TGTGCCAGCAGCTCGGCCGATCCGTCCTTCAATGAGCAGTTCTTC. The encoded protein is CASSSADPSFNEQFF.

The chain recombines TRBV11-2 with TRBJ1-4; D uncertain. This CDR3 comprises 15 residues. The V gene's germline CDR1 is SGHAT and CDR2 FQNNGV. V was trimmed by 0 bases and J by 11 bases, leaving 16 bases between them. The CDR3 DNA follows: TGTGCCAGCAGCTTAGATCGCTCAACTGGGTCGAAACTGTTTTTT. Translating it yields CASSLDRSTGSKLFF.

The rearrangement uses TRBV19 and TRBJ1-1, with D tentatively TRBD1 (5 bases). The CDR3 totals 15 residues. V was pared by 3 bases and J by 3 bases, with 14 bases between. Germline CDR1 reads LNHDA; CDR2 reads SQIVND (reference sequence). Here the CDR3 reads CASSIGPRGDTEAFF. DNA of the CDR3: TGTGCCAGTAGTATCGGCCCCCGAGGGGACACTGAAGCTTTCTTT.

This clone occurred a few times. This chain joins TRBV14 and TRBJ1-1; unclear D gene. Germline V gene lookup returns CDR1 SGHDN and CDR2 FVKESK. The CDR3 spans 12 residues. Trimming pared 0 bases from V and 5 bases from J, leaving 4 bases between. This chain's CDR3 is CASSQDWTEAFF. As DNA, the CDR3 is TGTGCCAGCAGCCAAGATTGGACTGAAGCTTTCTTT.